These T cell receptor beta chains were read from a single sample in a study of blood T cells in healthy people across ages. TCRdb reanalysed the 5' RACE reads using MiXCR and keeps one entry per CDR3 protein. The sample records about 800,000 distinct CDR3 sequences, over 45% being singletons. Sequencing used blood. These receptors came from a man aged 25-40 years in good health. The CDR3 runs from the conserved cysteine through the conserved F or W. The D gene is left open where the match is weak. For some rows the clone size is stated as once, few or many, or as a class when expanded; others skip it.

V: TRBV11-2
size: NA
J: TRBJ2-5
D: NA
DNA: TGTGCCAGCAGCTCCCTAGAGGCGGGGAAAGAGACCCTGTACTTC
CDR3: CASSSLEAGKETLYF

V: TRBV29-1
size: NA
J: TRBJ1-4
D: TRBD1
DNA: TGCAGCGTGGGACAGCAGAATGAAAAACTGTTTTTT
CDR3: CSVGQQNEKLFF

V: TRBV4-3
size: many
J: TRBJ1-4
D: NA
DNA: TGCGCCAGCAGCCAAAGGGTTTTTACTAATGAAAAACTGTTTTTT
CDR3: CASSQRVFTNEKLFF

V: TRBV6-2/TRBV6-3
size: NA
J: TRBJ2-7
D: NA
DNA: TGTGCCAGCACCCAGGGGGGTAATTCCAATGAGCAGTACTTC
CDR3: CASTQGGNSNEQYF

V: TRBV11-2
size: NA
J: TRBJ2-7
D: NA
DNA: TGTGCCAGCAGCTTCGGCAGGCCCTACGAGCAGTACTTC
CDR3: CASSFGRPYEQYF

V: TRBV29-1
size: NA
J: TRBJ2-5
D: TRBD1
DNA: TGCAGCGTCCGAGCAACGCAGGGGGCGCGGGAGACCCAGTACTTC
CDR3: CSVRATQGARETQYF

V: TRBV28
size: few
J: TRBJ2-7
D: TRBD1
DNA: TGTGCCAGCAGCCTACCGGGACAGGGTCACTACGAGCAGTACTTC
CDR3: CASSLPGQGHYEQYF

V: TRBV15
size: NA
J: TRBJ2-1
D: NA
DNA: TGTGCCACCAGCAGAGATGTAGGGGCGTACAATGAGCAGTTCTTC
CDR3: CATSRDVGAYNEQFF

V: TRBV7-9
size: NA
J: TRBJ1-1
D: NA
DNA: TGTGCCAGCAGCCCACGGGGGGGCGGGAACACTGAAGCTTTCTTT
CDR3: CASSPRGGGNTEAFF

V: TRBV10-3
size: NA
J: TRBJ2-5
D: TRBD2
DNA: TGTGCCATCAGTAACGGGGGGGCCTCGGTGACCCAGTACTTC
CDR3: CAISNGGASVTQYF

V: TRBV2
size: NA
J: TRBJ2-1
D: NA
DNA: TGTGCCAGTCACGACGCCTACAATGAGCAGTTCTTC
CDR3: CASHDAYNEQFF

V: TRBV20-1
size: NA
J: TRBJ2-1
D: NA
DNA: TGCAGTGCTAGAGATATTGGCGGGACCTACAATGAGCAGTTCTTC
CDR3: CSARDIGGTYNEQFF

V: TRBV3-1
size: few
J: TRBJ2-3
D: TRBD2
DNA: TGTGCCAGCAGCCAGCCCAGCGGGATTGATACGCAGTATTTT
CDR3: CASSQPSGIDTQYF

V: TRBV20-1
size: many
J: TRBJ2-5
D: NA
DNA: TGCAGTGCTAGGGAGACTGCCCATTACCCGTGGGAGACCCAGTACTTC
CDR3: CSARETAHYPWETQYF

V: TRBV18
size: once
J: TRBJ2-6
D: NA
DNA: TGTGCCAGCTCGGCGGATGTCTCTGGGGCCAACGTCCTGACTTTC
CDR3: CASSADVSGANVLTF

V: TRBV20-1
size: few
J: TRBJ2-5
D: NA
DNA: TGCAGTGCTAGAGATAGAATCAGGGGCCCCACAGAGACCCAGTACTTC
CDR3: CSARDRIRGPTETQYF

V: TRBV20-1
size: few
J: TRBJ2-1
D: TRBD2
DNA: TGCAGTGCCGGGAACTACCTAGCGGGGGACAATGAGCAGTTCTTC
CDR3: CSAGNYLAGDNEQFF

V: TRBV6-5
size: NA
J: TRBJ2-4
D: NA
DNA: TGTGCCAGCAGGGGAGAAGGGGCGTCAAACATTCAGTACTTC
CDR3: CASRGEGASNIQYF